These T cell receptor beta chains were read from a single sample in a study of OX40 agonist ivuxolimab in advanced cancers. Data came from immunoSEQ multiplex PCR; TCRdb stores just in-frame clones and leaves some out. The data hold some 130,000 clones, with 75% to 90% observed a single time. The source was CD4+ or CD8+ T cells sorted from blood, collected in a trial of the OX40 agonist ivuxolimab. The source is an adult with an advanced solid tumor such as melanoma, head and neck, liver or kidney cancer. Both conserved end residues are part of each CDR3. A D gene is named only where the DNA matches it firmly. The size of a clone is reported for some rows only, either as once, few or many, or as a class for expanded clones.

TRBJ1-4 NA NA TRBV28 CASSPPGHIEKLFF TGTGCCAGCAGTCCACCGGGACATATCGAAAAACTGTTTTTT
TRBJ1-2 NA NA TRBV19 CASSESGTAQSGYTF TGTGCCAGTAGCGAGTCCGGGACGGCACAGAGTGGCTACACCTTC
TRBJ1-6 NA TRBD1 TRBV2 CASSETGTGRSPLHF TGTGCCAGCAGTGAAACCGGGACAGGGAGGTCACCCCTCCACTTT
TRBJ2-7 NA TRBD1 TRBV6-5 CASSYRPGTGKGEQYF TGTGCCAGCAGTTACCGGCCCGGGACAGGGAAAGGCGAGCAGTACTTC
TRBJ1-5 NA TRBD1 TRBV5-8 CASSWGGQNNQPQHF TGTGCCAGCAGCTGGGGGGGACAGAACAATCAGCCCCAGCATTTT
TRBJ1-4 NA NA TRBV6-1 CARMAGREKLFF TGTGCCAGGATGGCGGGGAGGGAAAAACTGTTTTTT
TRBJ1-1 NA NA TRBV6-6 CASSYVRGGHPEAFF TGTGCCAGCAGTTACGTGAGGGGTGGGCACCCTGAAGCTTTCTTT
TRBJ2-3 NA TRBD2 TRBV7-6 CASSSRGRGGLDTQYF TGTGCCAGCAGCTCCCGAGGACGGGGGGGACTAGATACGCAGTATTTT
TRBJ1-6 NA NA TRBV30 CAWTGEGSPLHF TGTGCCTGGACTGGGGAAGGTTCACCCCTCCACTTT
TRBJ2-1 NA NA TRBV18 CASSPLGSYNEQFF TGTGCCAGCTCACCACTAGGGTCCTACAATGAGCAGTTCTTC
TRBJ2-5 NA NA TRBV28 CASSPRKGLETQYF TGTGCCAGCAGTCCCCGGAAGGGCTTAGAGACCCAGTACTTC
TRBJ2-3 NA NA TRBV6-6 CASHPPAYGSTDTQYF TGTGCCAGCCATCCCCCTGCTTACGGTAGCACAGATACGCAGTATTTT
TRBJ1-3 NA TRBD1 TRBV4-2 CASSPGQGPGNTIYF TGTGCCAGCAGCCCTGGACAGGGACCTGGAAACACCATATATTTT
TRBJ2-2 NA NA TRBV9 CASSVHTGELFF TGTGCCAGCAGCGTTCACACCGGGGAGCTGTTTTTT
TRBJ1-3 NA NA TRBV5-1 CASSLGSVDHIGNTIYF TGCGCCAGCAGCTTGGGGTCTGTCGACCATATCGGAAACACCATATATTTT
TRBJ2-1 NA TRBD2 TRBV11-2 CASSSRSGGAVSEQFF TGTGCCAGCAGCTCGCGTAGCGGGGGTGCGGTGAGTGAGCAGTTCTTC
TRBJ1-3 NA TRBD1 TRBV5-6 CASSQSGDSIAF TGTGCCAGCAGCCAATCTGGGGACAGCATCGCTTTT
TRBJ1-6 once TRBD1 TRBV2 CASREVGTGGPLHF TGTGCCAGCAGGGAAGTGGGGACAGGGGGGCCCCTCCACTTT
TRBJ2-3 NA TRBD2 TRBV7-2 CASSPRLAGATDTQYF TGTGCCAGCAGCCCGAGACTAGCGGGAGCCACAGATACGCAGTATTTT
TRBJ1-5 NA NA TRBV19 CASSEGFNQPQHF TGTGCCAGTTCCGAGGGGTTCAATCAGCCCCAGCATTTT
TRBJ1-1 NA NA TRBV5-5 CASSLMGVWNTEAFF TGTGCCAGCAGCTTGATGGGGGTTTGGAACACTGAAGCTTTCTTT
TRBJ1-2 few NA TRBV7-2 CASSLTDFNYGYTF TGTGCCAGCAGCTTAACTGACTTTAACTATGGCTACACCTTC
TRBJ2-4 NA TRBD1 TRBV6-5 CASSYSSRDSNIQYF TGTGCCAGCAGTTACTCGAGCCGGGACAGTAACATTCAGTACTTC
TRBJ1-3 NA NA TRBV7-2 CASSFKPQGNTIYF TGTGCCAGCAGCTTCAAACCTCAGGGAAACACCATATATTTT
TRBJ1-6 few TRBD1 TRBV7-6 CASRLGQGSPLHF TGTGCCAGCAGACTGGGACAGGGGTCACCCCTCCACTTT
TRBJ2-2 NA NA TRBV11-3 CASSLDGALTGELFF TGTGCCAGCAGCTTAGACGGGGCGCTCACCGGGGAGCTGTTTTTT
TRBJ2-1 NA TRBD2 TRBV10-3 CATYGGSGGSHYNEQFF TGTGCCACATATGGGGGGAGCGGGGGCTCACATTACAATGAGCAGTTCTTC
TRBJ2-2 NA NA TRBV7-2 CASSLGVSNTGELFF TGTGCCAGCAGCTTAGGTGTGTCGAACACCGGGGAGCTGTTTTTT
TRBJ2-1 NA NA TRBV9 CASSVATNEQFF TGTGCCAGCAGCGTAGCTACTAATGAGCAGTTCTTC
TRBJ1-5 NA NA TRBV6-6 CASSRTTNSNQPQHF TGTGCCAGCAGCCGCACAACGAATAGCAATCAGCCCCAGCATTTT
TRBJ1-5 NA TRBD1 TRBV28 CASSPGTAPKQPQHF TGTGCCAGCAGTCCCGGGACAGCCCCCAAGCAGCCCCAGCATTTT
TRBJ1-2 NA TRBD1 TRBV7-2 CASSLGQGAIANYGYTF TGTGCCAGCAGCCTCGGACAGGGGGCGATTGCTAACTATGGCTACACCTTC
TRBJ1-2 NA NA TRBV9 CASRDPLGGQVSYGYTF TGTGCCAGCAGAGATCCCCTCGGCGGGCAGGTCAGCTATGGCTACACCTTC
TRBJ2-7 NA NA TRBV5-5 CASSLATTGSRYEQYF TGTGCCAGCAGCTTGGCCACAACAGGGAGCAGGTACGAGCAGTACTTC
TRBJ2-3 NA NA TRBV5-1 CASSLGGRITDTQYF TGCGCCAGCAGCTTGGGTGGCAGAATCACAGATACGCAGTATTTT
TRBJ1-2 once NA TRBV7-9 CASSSQQGENYGYTF TGTGCCAGCAGCTCCCAACAGGGAGAAAACTATGGCTACACCTTC
TRBJ2-3 NA NA TRBV9 CANAEGVRTDTQYF TGTGCCAACGCGGAGGGAGTGAGAACAGATACGCAGTATTTT
TRBJ2-3 once NA TRBV23-1 CASSQGKADTQYF TGCGCCAGCAGTCAAGGGAAAGCGGATACGCAGTATTTT
TRBJ2-5 NA TRBD1 TRBV7-2 CASSLAWDRGAETQYF TGTGCCAGCAGCTTAGCATGGGACAGGGGGGCGGAGACCCAGTACTTC
TRBJ1-6 NA NA TRBV6-6 CASRGGVAPLHF TGTGCCAGCAGAGGGGGAGTAGCACCCCTCCACTTT
TRBJ2-1 NA NA TRBV7-9 CASSPTGTEYNEQFF TGTGCCAGCAGCCCAACCGGGACGGAGTACAATGAGCAGTTCTTC
TRBJ1-2 NA NA TRBV29-1 CSDSRGTGYGYTF TGCAGTGACTCCAGGGGAACGGGCTATGGCTACACCTTC
TRBJ2-5 NA NA TRBV28 CASSLLSGPLGTQYF TGTGCCAGCAGTTTACTATCGGGGCCGCTGGGGACCCAGTACTTC
TRBJ2-5 NA TRBD2 TRBV5-1 CASSETNPGGETQYF TGCGCCAGCAGCGAGACTAATCCGGGAGGGGAGACCCAGTACTTC
TRBJ1-5 NA NA TRBV19 CASSRKGSNQPQHF TGTGCCAGTAGTCGCAAAGGGAGCAATCAGCCCCAGCATTTT
TRBJ1-2 NA NA TRBV11-2 CASSRTPEFWRIYGYTF TGTGCCAGCAGCCGTACCCCCGAGTTTTGGCGGATTTATGGCTACACCTTC
TRBJ2-3 NA NA TRBV7-9 CASSPPRRADTQYF TGTGCCAGCAGCCCACCCCGCAGGGCCGATACGCAGTATTTT
TRBJ1-2 NA NA TRBV19 CASNPTPNYGYTF TGTGCCAGTAACCCGACGCCTAACTATGGCTACACCTTC
TRBJ2-3 NA NA TRBV4-1 CASSQYGLGQDTQYF TGCGCCAGCAGCCAATACGGGCTAGGGCAGGATACGCAGTATTTT
TRBJ2-7 NA TRBD2 TRBV28 CASSLVTSGAIILEQYF TGTGCCAGCAGTTTAGTCACTAGCGGGGCTATAATTTTAGAGCAGTACTTC
TRBJ2-2 NA TRBD1 TRBV28 CASTPSQGQGPTGELFF TGTGCCAGCACCCCAAGCCAAGGACAGGGGCCGACCGGGGAGCTGTTTTTT
TRBJ1-4 NA NA TRBV28 CASGGAATNEKLFF TGTGCCAGCGGTGGGGCGGCCACTAATGAAAAACTGTTTTTT
TRBJ1-2 NA TRBD1 TRBV18 CASSQEGAYGYTF TGTGCCAGCTCACAGGAGGGGGCATATGGCTACACCTTC
TRBJ2-1 NA TRBD1 TRBV11-2 CASSSGGGRLGYNEQFF TGTGCCAGCAGCTCAGGGGGCGGGCGCTTGGGCTACAATGAGCAGTTCTTC
TRBJ1-2 NA TRBD1 TRBV18 CASSKDRANYGYTF TGTGCCAGCTCCAAAGACAGGGCTAACTATGGCTACACCTTC
TRBJ1-4 NA NA TRBV10-3 CAISQGFATNEKLFF TGTGCCATCAGTCAGGGGTTTGCAACTAATGAAAAACTGTTTTTT
TRBJ2-5 once TRBD2 TRBV11-2 CASSPTSGVMETQYF TGTGCCAGCAGCCCGACTAGCGGGGTAATGGAGACCCAGTACTTC
TRBJ2-7 few NA TRBV28 CASSPPGPQGYEQYF TGTGCCAGCAGTCCCCCGGGACCGCAGGGGTACGAGCAGTACTTC
TRBJ1-2 NA TRBD1 TRBV27 CASSWDRVSGYTF TGTGCCAGCAGTTGGGACAGGGTGAGCGGCTACACCTTC